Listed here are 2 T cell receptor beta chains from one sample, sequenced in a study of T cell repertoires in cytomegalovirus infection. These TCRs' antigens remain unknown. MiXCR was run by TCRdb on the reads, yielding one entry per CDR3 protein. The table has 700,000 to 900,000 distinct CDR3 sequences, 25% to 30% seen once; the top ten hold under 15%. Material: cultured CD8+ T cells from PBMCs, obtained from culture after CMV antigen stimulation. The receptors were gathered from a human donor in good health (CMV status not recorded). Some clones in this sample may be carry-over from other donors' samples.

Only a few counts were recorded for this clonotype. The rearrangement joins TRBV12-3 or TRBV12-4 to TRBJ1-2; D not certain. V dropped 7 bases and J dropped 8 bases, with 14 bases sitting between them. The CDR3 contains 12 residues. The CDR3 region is CASTIGGGGYTF. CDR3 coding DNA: TGTGCCAGCACAATAGGAGGAGGGGGCTACACCTTC.

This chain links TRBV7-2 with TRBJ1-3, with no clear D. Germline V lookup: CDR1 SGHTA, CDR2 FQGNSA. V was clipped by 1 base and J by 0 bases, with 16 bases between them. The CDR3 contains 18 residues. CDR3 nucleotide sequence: TGTGCCAGCAGCTTAGGGGCCCCCACGGGCTACTCTGGAAACACCATATATTTT. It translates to CASSLGAPTGYSGNTIYF.